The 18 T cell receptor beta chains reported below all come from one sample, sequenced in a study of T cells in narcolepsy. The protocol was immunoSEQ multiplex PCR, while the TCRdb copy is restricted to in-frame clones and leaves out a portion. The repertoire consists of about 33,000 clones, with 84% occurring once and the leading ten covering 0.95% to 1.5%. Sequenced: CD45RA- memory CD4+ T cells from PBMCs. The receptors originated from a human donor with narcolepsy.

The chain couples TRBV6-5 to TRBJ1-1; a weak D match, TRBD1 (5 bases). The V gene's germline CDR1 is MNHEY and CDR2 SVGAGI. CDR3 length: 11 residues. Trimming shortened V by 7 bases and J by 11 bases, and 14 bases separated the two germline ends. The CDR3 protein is CASTTGGKAFF. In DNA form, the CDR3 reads TGTGCCAGCACGACCGGGGGGAAGGCTTTCTTT.

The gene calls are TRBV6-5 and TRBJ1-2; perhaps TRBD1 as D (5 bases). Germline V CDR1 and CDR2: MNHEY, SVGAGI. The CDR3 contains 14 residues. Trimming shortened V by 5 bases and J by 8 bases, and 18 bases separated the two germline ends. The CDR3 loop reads CASSVGTARQGYTF. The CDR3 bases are TGTGCCAGCAGTGTCGGGACTGCTCGGCAAGGCTACACCTTC.

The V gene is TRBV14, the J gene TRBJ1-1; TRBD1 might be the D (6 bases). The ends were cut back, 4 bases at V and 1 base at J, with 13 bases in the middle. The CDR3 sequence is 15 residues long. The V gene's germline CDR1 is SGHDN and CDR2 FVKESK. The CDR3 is CASSPLGGRNTEAFF. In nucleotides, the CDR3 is TGTGCCAGCAGCCCCTTAGGGGGAAGGAACACTGAAGCTTTCTTT.

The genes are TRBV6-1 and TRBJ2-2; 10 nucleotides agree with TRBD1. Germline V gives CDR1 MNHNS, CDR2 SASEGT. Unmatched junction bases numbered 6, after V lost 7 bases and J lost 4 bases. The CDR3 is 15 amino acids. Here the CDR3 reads CASTRDRGGTGELFF. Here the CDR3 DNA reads TGTGCCAGCACCCGGGACAGGGGAGGCACCGGGGAGCTGTTTTTT.

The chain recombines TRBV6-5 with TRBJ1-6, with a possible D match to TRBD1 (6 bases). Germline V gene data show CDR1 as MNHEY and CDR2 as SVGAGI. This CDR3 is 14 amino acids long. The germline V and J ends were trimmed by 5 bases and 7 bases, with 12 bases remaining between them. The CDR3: CASSGDRFNSPLHF. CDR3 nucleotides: TGTGCCAGCAGTGGAGACAGGTTCAATTCACCCCTCCACTTT.

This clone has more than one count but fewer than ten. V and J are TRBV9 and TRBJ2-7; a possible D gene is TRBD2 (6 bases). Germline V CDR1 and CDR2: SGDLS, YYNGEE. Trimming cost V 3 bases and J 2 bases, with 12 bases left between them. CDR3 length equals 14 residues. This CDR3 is CASSGGAATYEQYF. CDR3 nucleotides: TGTGCCAGCAGCGGCGGGGCGGCCACCTACGAGCAGTACTTC.

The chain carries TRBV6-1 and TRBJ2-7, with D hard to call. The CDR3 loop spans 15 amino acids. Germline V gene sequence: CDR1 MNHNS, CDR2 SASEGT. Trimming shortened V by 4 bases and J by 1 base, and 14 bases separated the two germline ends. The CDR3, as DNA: TGTGCCAGCAGTGCCCCGACCCGTCTGTCCTACGAGCAGTACGTC. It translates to CASSAPTRLSYEQYV.

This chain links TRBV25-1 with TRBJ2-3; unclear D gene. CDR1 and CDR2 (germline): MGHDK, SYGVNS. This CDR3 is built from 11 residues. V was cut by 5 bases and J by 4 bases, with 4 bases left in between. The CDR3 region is CASSPADTQYF. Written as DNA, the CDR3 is TGTGCCAGCAGTCCCGCAGATACGCAGTATTTT.

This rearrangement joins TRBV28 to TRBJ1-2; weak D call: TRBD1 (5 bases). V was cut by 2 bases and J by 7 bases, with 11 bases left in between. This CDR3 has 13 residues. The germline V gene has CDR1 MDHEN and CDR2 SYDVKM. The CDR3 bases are TGTGCCAGCAGTTTAATGATAGGGGCTGGCTACACCTTC. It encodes CASSLMIGAGYTF.

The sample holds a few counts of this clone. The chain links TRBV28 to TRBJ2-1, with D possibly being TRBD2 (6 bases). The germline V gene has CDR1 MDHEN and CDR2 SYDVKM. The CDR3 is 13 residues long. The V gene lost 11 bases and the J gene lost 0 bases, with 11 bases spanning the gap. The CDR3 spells CAYGGSSYNEQFF. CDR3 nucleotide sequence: TGTGCCTATGGGGGGAGCTCCTACAATGAGCAGTTCTTC.

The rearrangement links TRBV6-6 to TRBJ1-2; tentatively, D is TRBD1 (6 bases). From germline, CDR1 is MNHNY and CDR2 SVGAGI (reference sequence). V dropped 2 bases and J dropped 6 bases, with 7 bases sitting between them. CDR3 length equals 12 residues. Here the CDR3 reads CASSYNRDGYTF. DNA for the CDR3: TGTGCCAGCAGTTACAACAGGGATGGCTACACCTTC.

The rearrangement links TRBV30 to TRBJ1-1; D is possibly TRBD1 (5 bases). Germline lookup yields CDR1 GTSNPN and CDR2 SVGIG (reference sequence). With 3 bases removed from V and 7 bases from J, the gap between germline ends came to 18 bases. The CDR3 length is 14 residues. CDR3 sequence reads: CAWRLTGSVGEAFF. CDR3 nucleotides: TGTGCCTGGAGATTAACAGGTTCCGTGGGTGAAGCTTTCTTT.

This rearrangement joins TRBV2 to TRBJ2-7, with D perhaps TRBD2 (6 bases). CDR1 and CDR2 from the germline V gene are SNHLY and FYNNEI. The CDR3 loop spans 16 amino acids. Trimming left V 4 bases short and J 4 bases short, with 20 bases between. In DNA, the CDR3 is TGTGCCAGCAGTGCTGGAGGGGAATCATGGAGGTACGAGCAGTACGTC. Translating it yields CASSAGGESWRYEQYV.

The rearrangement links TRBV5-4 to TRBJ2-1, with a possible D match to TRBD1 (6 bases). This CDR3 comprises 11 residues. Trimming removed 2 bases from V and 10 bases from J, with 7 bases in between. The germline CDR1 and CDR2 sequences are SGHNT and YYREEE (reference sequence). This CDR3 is CASSFGTEQFF. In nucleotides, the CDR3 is TGTGCCAGCAGCTTCGGGACAGAGCAGTTCTTC.

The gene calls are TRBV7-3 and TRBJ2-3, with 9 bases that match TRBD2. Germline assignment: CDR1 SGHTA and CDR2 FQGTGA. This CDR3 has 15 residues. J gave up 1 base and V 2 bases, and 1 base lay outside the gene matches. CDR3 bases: TGTGCCAGCAGCTTAGCGGGGGGGCGCACAGATACGCAGTATTTT. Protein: CASSLAGGRTDTQYF.

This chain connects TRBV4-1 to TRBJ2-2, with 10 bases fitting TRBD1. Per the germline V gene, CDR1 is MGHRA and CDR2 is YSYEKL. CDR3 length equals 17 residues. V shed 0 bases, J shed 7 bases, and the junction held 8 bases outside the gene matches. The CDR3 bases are TGCGCCAGCAGCCAAGACCTAGACAGGGGGCGAAGCGGGGAGCTGTTTTTT. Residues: CASSQDLDRGRSGELFF.

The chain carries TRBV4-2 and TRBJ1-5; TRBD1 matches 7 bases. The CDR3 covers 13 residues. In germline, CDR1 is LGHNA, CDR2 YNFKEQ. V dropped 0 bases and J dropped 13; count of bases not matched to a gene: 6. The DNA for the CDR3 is TGTGCCAGCAGCCAAGACCCGCGGACAGGTCAGCATTTT. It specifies CASSQDPRTGQHF.

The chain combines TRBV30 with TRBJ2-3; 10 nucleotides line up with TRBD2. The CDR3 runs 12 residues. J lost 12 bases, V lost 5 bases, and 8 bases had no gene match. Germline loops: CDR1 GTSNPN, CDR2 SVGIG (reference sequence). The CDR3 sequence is CAWGLLAGAQYF. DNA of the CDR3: TGTGCCTGGGGCCTTCTAGCGGGGGCTCAGTATTTT.